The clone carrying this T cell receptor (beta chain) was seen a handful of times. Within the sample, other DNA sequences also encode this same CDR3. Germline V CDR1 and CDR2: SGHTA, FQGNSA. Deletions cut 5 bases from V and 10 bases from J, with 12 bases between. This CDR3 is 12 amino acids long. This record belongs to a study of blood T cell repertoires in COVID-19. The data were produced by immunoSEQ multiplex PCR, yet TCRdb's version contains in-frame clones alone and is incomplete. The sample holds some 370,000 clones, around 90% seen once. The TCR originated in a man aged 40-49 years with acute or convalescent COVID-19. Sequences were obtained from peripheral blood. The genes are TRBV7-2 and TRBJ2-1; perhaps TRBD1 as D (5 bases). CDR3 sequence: CASSPRAGEQFF. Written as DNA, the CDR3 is TGTGCCAGCAGCCCTCGGGCAGGGGAGCAGTTCTTC.